This TCR beta chain was recovered during a study of T-cell memory formation after mild COVID-19. The CDR3 extends over 15 amino acids. V was pared by 1 base and J by 5 bases, with 5 bases of the junction left unmatched. Germline values: CDR1 DFQATT, CDR2 SNEGSKA (reference sequence). This clonotype showed up just a few times. TCRdb passed the 5' RACE reads through MiXCR, listing each CDR3 protein once. The data contain 540,000 or so distinct CDR3 sequences, 20% of them singletons. The chain carries TRBV20-1 and TRBJ2-3; TRBD2 agrees at 11 bases. Sequenced input: PBMCs or a T cell subset sorted from them (not recorded which). The TCR sequence derives from an adult woman who had mild COVID-19 (a few samples of this study predate the infection). Cell type and time point are not known. CDR3 loop: CSARGLAGGEDTQYF. As DNA, the CDR3 is TGCAGTGCTAGAGGTCTAGCGGGAGGTGAAGATACGCAGTATTTT.